These T cell receptor beta chains were read from a single sample in a study of naive and memory T cell subsets. Each CDR3 protein is one row after TCRdb ran MiXCR on the UMI-ligation and nested PCR reads. The top ten clones hold roughly 0.6% of a sample with about 140,000 distinct CDR3 sequences, approximately 18% of them seen once. The sequenced sample was naive CD8+ T cells from blood. The receptors originated from a human donor in good health. The CDR3 runs from the conserved cysteine through the conserved F or W. Fields, in order: clone size, J gene, V gene, CDR3 protein. Part of the rows lack a size; the others show once, few, many or a class for expanded clones.

-	TRBJ2-1	TRBV27	CASSFGTGDNEQFF
-	TRBJ2-7	TRBV20-1	CSANGQGAFYEQYF
few	TRBJ1-4	TRBV29-1	CSVGPQGALNEKLFF
few	TRBJ2-7	TRBV11-1	CASSPRTSYEQYF
-	TRBJ2-1	TRBV7-8	CASSPTSNPYNEQFF
few	TRBJ2-2	TRBV9	CASSVVPGELFF
-	TRBJ2-1	TRBV6-1	CASSEWFGLLNEQFF
few	TRBJ2-1	TRBV7-9	CASSSDTTIYNEQFF
few	TRBJ2-7	TRBV12-3/TRBV12-4	CASSTSGSIEQYF
-	TRBJ1-5	TRBV4-1	CASSQVLAANQPQHF
-	TRBJ2-7	TRBV27	CASTPGVNYEQYF
few	TRBJ2-7	TRBV29-1	CSVEGQRPYEQYF
-	TRBJ2-5	TRBV28	CASSEQGGGETQYF
-	TRBJ2-7	TRBV27	CASSFLAGGSSYEQYF
-	TRBJ2-7	TRBV19	CATAGTEGYEQYF
-	TRBJ2-1	TRBV6-1	CASSEQQGNNEQFF
few	TRBJ2-1	TRBV4-1	CASSQDRTWNEQFF
-	TRBJ1-2	TRBV7-2	CASSYGQGAGYGYTF
few	TRBJ2-7	TRBV7-2	CASSFLPNEQYF
few	TRBJ1-2	TRBV27	CASSPLTPYYGYTF
-	TRBJ2-1	TRBV6-1	CASSELAGGGNEQFF
-	TRBJ2-1	TRBV29-1	CSGGGALEFF
few	TRBJ2-3	TRBV9	CASSVGLAQSTDTQYF
few	TRBJ2-5	TRBV20-1	CSARTEGLWETQYF
few	TRBJ2-5	TRBV29-1	CSVEGGTGLEETQYF
few	TRBJ2-3	TRBV6-5	CASSWGQGRNTQYF
few	TRBJ2-7	TRBV28	CATKISYEQYF
few	TRBJ2-1	TRBV27	CASSFSGGEQFF
once	TRBJ2-5	TRBV7-9	CASSPDREEETQYF
few	TRBJ2-5	TRBV20-1	CSARDPGWETQYF
few	TRBJ2-7	TRBV19	CASSWGIEQYF
few	TRBJ2-3	TRBV6-5	CASSYYPQDTQYF
-	TRBJ1-5	TRBV12-3/TRBV12-4	CASSPREDQPQHF
few	TRBJ2-1	TRBV27	CASSLSTTAEQFF
-	TRBJ1-5	TRBV27	CASSLPGLNQPQHF
few	TRBJ2-6	TRBV2	CASSAAGVGANVLTF
few	TRBJ2-5	TRBV6-5	CASSPESLAETQYF
few	TRBJ2-2	TRBV27	CASSPFVSPNTGELFF
-	TRBJ1-4	TRBV6-5	CASSLATGDVEKLFF
few	TRBJ2-1	TRBV4-3	CASSQTSLNEQFF
few	TRBJ2-1	TRBV7-9	CASIQDTGGNNEQFF
-	TRBJ2-1	TRBV27	CASSILAGASNEQFF
-	TRBJ2-1	TRBV19	CASSRPREFAYNEQFF
-	TRBJ2-4	TRBV19	CASSLWGDIQYF
few	TRBJ2-7	TRBV5-4	CASSLVGRHYEQYF
few	TRBJ1-2	TRBV6-6	CASIAQVHYGYTF
few	TRBJ2-1	TRBV9	CASSDWSSGTEEQFF
-	TRBJ1-5	TRBV19	CASSIWGLGDQPQHF
-	TRBJ1-1	TRBV6-2/TRBV6-3	CASSMTGGNTEAFF
-	TRBJ2-7	TRBV7-2	CASSPTSGSRYEQYF
-	TRBJ1-5	TRBV6-5	CASSYVQGSQPQHF
few	TRBJ2-3	TRBV28	CASSLKGGSTDTQYF
-	TRBJ2-5	TRBV14	CASSPTGREETQYF